This T cell receptor beta chain was recorded in a study of post-analysis software for immune sequencing data. Study background: Relapsing-remitting, secondary progressive and progressive-relapsing courses of multiple sclerosis were included. Study findings and constraints: Roughly five TRBV segments appeared more often in patients than in controls, and TRBV5-6, TRBV5-1 and TRBV20-1 were among these.

Germline values: CDR1 MDHEN, CDR2 SYDVKM. The CDR3 contains 14 residues. Trimming cost V 6 bases and J 10 bases; bases outside gene matches: 14. Of note for this clonotype: Its antigen is not identified.

Unique molecular identifiers had been added to the TCR beta cDNA libraries. Via MiXCR, TCRdb re-called the PCR reads, giving one row per CDR3 protein. The table lists approximately 730,000 distinct CDR3 sequences, roughly 30% of them singletons, with around 0.6% in the top ten. The V and J genes are TRBV28 and TRBJ1-1; 7 nucleotides align to TRBD1. This TCR was sampled from a girl between 10 and 17 years old with multiple sclerosis. The sample consisted of blood. The CDR3 coding sequence is TGTGCCAGCAGGACGACAGGGTACATTGTCGGAGCTTTCTTT. Encoded protein: CASRTTGYIVGAFF.